What follows is one T cell receptor (beta chain) and its context. The antigen it binds to is not known. Per-nucleotide qualities are absent, and no much larger clonotype sits a single base away. The CDR3 regions of human TCRbeta chains were subjected to immunosequencing. The paper's processing steps were these. TCRs in the repertoires were matched against a reference library of SARS-CoV-2-specific TCRs that had been generated with the MIRA antigen-specificity platform. Breadth was defined as the fraction of unique TCRs that were SARS-CoV-2-associated, and depth was defined as the fraction of total T cells that were SARS-CoV-2-associated. Using the MIRA data, each spike-specific TCR was assigned both to the spike region to which the TCR was reactive and to a CD4 or CD8 class. Log10-transformed breadth and depth values were compared by one-way ANOVA with Sidak's multiple comparisons tests. Not all clones reach the TCRdb copy of this immuneACCESS table, which keeps in-frame sequences only. Checked studies attribute under half of the gap to unresolved V genes and leave the rest unexplained. V, J and clone size are taken as reported in that table, and D and trimming were inferred from the DNA itself. The sample table records about 67,000 clones; 83% of these occur just once. Jointly, the top ten make up about 6.3% of the sample.

The data belong to a study of T cell responses to AZD1222 COVID-19 vaccine listed by TCRdb under 2021. For the wider study: TCR sequencing was performed for 230 to 250 trial participants, of whom 200 to 220 were given two doses of AZD1222 and approximately 25 were given two doses of MenACWY control vaccine. Enrollment into the trials was organized by age into subgroups of 18-55, 56-69 and 70-plus years, and those subgroups contained approximately 160, 26 and 62 TCR-sequenced participants, respectively. Overall study results and their limits: Reportedly, almost half of the unique spike-specific TCRs recognized epitopes lying outside the regions that are mutated in the B.1.351 and B.1.1.7 variants. Conclusions about previously exposed vaccinees were limited because only a handful of AZD1222 recipients were SARS-CoV-2 seropositive at baseline. CD4 TCRs associated with the vaccine covered the entire spike protein, and the dominant responses were in regions 160-218 and 743-854. Because no day 14 peak-response samples were available, repertoires were characterized only after the peak T cell response. Participants were mostly white British, with more females than males. The authors suggested clonal diversity may have been underestimated. The 56-69-year group was small, and its depth increase did not reach significance, likely because of low power. After two AZD1222 doses, spike-specific TCR breadth and depth were significantly higher than at day 0 and than in MenACWY recipients.

The label giving this sample's time point can be read as: about 28 days (+/-7) after the second vaccine dose. AZD1222 recipients with second doses at about 4 weeks or about 12 weeks were pooled, because spike-specific TCR depth and breadth did not differ between schedules. The vaccinee samples were drawn from two UK trials, COV001 and COV002, one of which was a single-blind randomized controlled phase 2/3 trial testing AZD1222 (ChAdOx1 nCoV-19) in healthy adults. For TCRbeta chain sequencing, PBMC samples from trial participants were taken at day 0 and at day 28 after the second dose. The source of this sequence is an adult who received the AZD1222 COVID-19 vaccine. The sample consisted of peripheral blood, taken 28 days after the second AZD1222 dose.

CDR3 protein: CASSYRYTGGVEAFF. At the DNA level, the sequence is TGTGCCAGCAGTTACAGATACACAGGGGGCGTTGAAGCTTTCTTT. This sequence uses TRBV6-2 or TRBV6-3 and TRBJ1-1, and TRBD1 aligns with 9 junction nucleotides. The CDR3 holds 15 amino acids from the cysteine to the phenylalanine. The entry retains the CDR3 DNA only, 45 bases that are in frame from base 1. V lost 2 bases and J lost 7 bases, and the count of bases not matched to a germline gene is 8. The germline V gene yields MNHEY for CDR1 and SVGEGT for CDR2.